The clone carrying this T cell receptor (beta chain) has a count of ten or more. Its cognate antigen is unknown. The study profiled TCR beta VDJ and CDR3 using genomic DNA as template. TCRdb processed the reads anew with MiXCR; each CDR3 protein has one entry. The sample has 95,000 to 150,000 distinct CDR3 sequences, over 30% seen once. The data are from a study of CD8+CD57+ T cells in acquired aplastic anemia. Those patients picked for sequencing had displayed CD8+CD57+ cell expansion on flow cytometry. Patients were therapy-naive when their blood was sampled. The study, taken as a whole, reports: Researchers report that twenty-nine CD8+ CDR3 sequences appeared in both patients and controls.

Trimming removed 5 bases at V and 5 bases at J, with 9 bases between. Germline V lookup: CDR1 MNHNS, CDR2 SASEGT. This CDR3 is 12 amino acids long. The clonotype originates from a human donor with aplastic anemia. The sample consisted of sorted CD4+, CD8+, or CD8+CD57+ T cells (not recorded which) from PBMCs. This chain uses TRBV6-1 with TRBJ1-2, with a possible D match to TRBD1 (5 bases). CDR3: CASSPSGYGYTF. The CDR3, as DNA: TGTGCCAGCAGTCCATCAGGGTATGGCTACACCTTC.